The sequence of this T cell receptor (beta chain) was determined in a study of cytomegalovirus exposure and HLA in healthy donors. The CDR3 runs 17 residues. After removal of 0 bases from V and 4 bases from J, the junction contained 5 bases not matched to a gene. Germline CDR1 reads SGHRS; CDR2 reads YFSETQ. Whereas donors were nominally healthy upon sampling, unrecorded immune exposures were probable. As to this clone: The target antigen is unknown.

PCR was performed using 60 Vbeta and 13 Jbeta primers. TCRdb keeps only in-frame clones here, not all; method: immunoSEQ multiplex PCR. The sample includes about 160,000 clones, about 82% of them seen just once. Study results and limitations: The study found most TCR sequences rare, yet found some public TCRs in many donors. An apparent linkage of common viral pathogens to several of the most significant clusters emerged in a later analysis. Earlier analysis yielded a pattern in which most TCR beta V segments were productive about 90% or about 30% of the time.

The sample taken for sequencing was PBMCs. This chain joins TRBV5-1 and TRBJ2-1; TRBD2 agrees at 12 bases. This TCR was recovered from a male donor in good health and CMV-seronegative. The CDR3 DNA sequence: TGCGCCAGCAGCTTGGCTACTAGCGGGAGGATATACAATGAGCAGTTCTTC. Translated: CASSLATSGRIYNEQFF.